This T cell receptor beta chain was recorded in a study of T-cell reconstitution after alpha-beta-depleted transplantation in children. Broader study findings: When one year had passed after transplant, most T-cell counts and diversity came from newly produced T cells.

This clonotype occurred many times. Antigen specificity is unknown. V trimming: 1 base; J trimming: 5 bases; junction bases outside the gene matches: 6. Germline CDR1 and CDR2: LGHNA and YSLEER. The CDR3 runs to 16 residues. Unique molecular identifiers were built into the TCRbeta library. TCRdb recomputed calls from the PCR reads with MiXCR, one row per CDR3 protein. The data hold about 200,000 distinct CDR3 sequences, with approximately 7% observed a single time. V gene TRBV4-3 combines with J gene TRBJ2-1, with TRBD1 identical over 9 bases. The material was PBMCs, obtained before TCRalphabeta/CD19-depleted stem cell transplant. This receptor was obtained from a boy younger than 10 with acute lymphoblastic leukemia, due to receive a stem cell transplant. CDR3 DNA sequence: TGCGCCAGCAGCCAAGGCAGGACAGGGGTTAACAATGAGCAGTTCTTC. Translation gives CASSQGRTGVNNEQFF.